The 25 T cell receptor beta chains below come from one sample, sequenced in a study of read filtering for tumor transcriptome and immune sequencing. Molecular barcoded adaptors covering alpha/delta and beta/gamma chains were used on approximately 400 ng RNA. TCRdb reprocessed the reads with MiXCR, giving one entry per CDR3 protein. The sample comprises roughly 69,000 distinct CDR3 sequences, approximately 15% of which are singletons, and roughly 41% rests with the top ten. Specimen: a population of CD138-negative cells sorted from bone marrow. These receptors originate from a donor over 35 with multiple myeloma.

This clonotype was seen at least ten times. The chain combines TRBV20-1 with TRBJ2-3, with 8 bases identical to TRBD2. CDR1 is DFQATT and CDR2 is SNEGSKA in the germline V gene (reference sequence). The CDR3 sequence is 15 residues long. V dropped 1 base and J dropped 0; count of bases not matched to a gene: 3. CDR3 sequence reads: CSARVASGSTDTQYF. In DNA, the CDR3 is TGCAGTGCTAGAGTGGCTAGCGGGAGCACAGATACGCAGTATTTT.

The chain links TRBV7-2 to TRBJ2-7; D is possibly TRBD2 (7 bases). The germline gives CDR1 SGHTA, CDR2 FQGNSA. The V end was cut by 2 bases, the J end by 0 bases, with 29 bases between. CDR3 length: 21 amino acids. The CDR3 DNA reads TGTGCCAGCAGCTTAAGGGGGGGGGCTAGCGGAAGTCTGTCGAGCTCCTACGAGCAGTACTTC. Its protein product is CASSLRGGASGSLSSSYEQYF.

This clonotype was detected only once. A read error is possible here, since a much larger clone lies one base away. The CDR3 ends on some other residue instead of the conserved phenylalanine or tryptophan, so this is likely a read error. The gene calls are TRBV29-1 and TRBJ2-7; 7 bases match TRBD1. Per germline, CDR1 SQVTM and CDR2 ANQGSEA. The J segment lost 0 bases and the V segment lost 4 bases, leaving 9 bases of the junction unmatched. This CDR3 comprises 15 residues. The CDR3: CSVATGATLSYEQYL. The CDR3 DNA follows: TGCAGCGTTGCCACAGGGGCGACTCTCTCCTACGAGCAGTACCTC.

This clonotype has just a few counts. V gene TRBV10-2 combines with J gene TRBJ2-7; TRBD2 matches 9 bases. Per the germline V gene, CDR1 is WSHSY and CDR2 is SAAADI. The CDR3 is 13 amino acids. Losses at the gene ends were 7 bases for V and 2 bases for J; bases not matched to a gene: 3. This CDR3 reads CASNLAGTYEQYF. The CDR3 DNA reads TGCGCCAGCAACCTAGCGGGAACCTACGAGCAGTACTTC.

This clonotype was observed at least ten times. V usage is TRBV11-2 and J usage is TRBJ2-1, with 8 bases identical to TRBD2. Germline-derived CDR1 and CDR2 are SGHAT and FQNNGV. J lost 4 bases, V lost 6 bases, and 5 bases had no gene match. The CDR3 loop spans 14 amino acids. The CDR3 bases are TGTGCCAGCAGTACTCCGGGGGGGTACAATGAGCAGTTCTTC. It encodes CASSTPGGYNEQFF.

This clonotype was detected ten times or more. This sequence joins TRBV29-1 and TRBJ1-1, with TRBD1 matching over 9 bases. This CDR3 has 13 residues. V was clipped by 5 bases and J by 4 bases; unmatched bases: 5. Germline CDR1 and CDR2: SQVTM and ANQGSEA. The CDR3 spells CSVRGQGGTEAFF. The CDR3, as DNA: TGCAGCGTTCGGGGACAGGGAGGCACTGAAGCTTTCTTT. Looking up the rest from reference TRBV29-1 and TRBJ1-1 gives the full variable domain: SAVISQKPSRDICQRGTSLTIQCQVDSQVTMMFWYRQQPGQSLTLIATANQGSEATYESGFVIDKFPISRPNLTFSTLTVSNMSPEDSSIYLCSVRGQGGTEAFFGQGTRLTVV.

This clonotype was seen many times. The chain combines TRBV5-4 with TRBJ2-7; D is perhaps TRBD1 (6 bases). From germline, CDR1 is SGHNT and CDR2 YYREEE (reference sequence). The CDR3 length is 14 residues. Trimming took off 4 bases at V and 3 bases at J, with 14 bases between the two ends. In DNA form, the CDR3 reads TGTGCCAGCAGCCTTAGGACAGCGAACTACGAGCAGTACTTC. Protein: CASSLRTANYEQYF. Variable domain in full (rest from reference TRBV5-4 and TRBJ2-7): ETGVTQSPTHLIKTRGQQVTLRCSSQSGHNTVSWYQQALGQGPQFIFQYYREEENGRGNFPPRFSGLQFPNYSSELNVNALELDDSALYLCASSLRTANYEQYFGPGTRLTVT.

This clonotype was found many times. This chain links TRBV29-1 with TRBJ1-1; D unclear. The CDR3 is 13 residues long. Germline CDR1 is SQVTM and CDR2 is ANQGSEA. Trimming left V 7 bases short and J 1 base short, with 13 bases between. The CDR3 DNA reads as TGCAGCGCCCCCCGGAAGGGGAACACTGAAGCTTTCTTT. Its protein is CSAPRKGNTEAFF.

This clonotype was recorded many times. The genes are TRBV20-1 and TRBJ2-7; unclear D gene. There are 13 residues in the CDR3. The germline V gene encodes CDR1 DFQATT and CDR2 SNEGSKA (reference sequence). V was trimmed by 6 bases and J by 2 bases, leaving 14 bases between them. The CDR3 DNA reads as TGCAGTGCCGACGACGGCCTTCCCTACGAGCAGTACTTC. This translates into CSADDGLPYEQYF.

This clonotype showed up many times. The chain employs TRBV29-1 and TRBJ1-1, with 7 bases identical to TRBD1. The CDR3 has 14 amino acids. Per the germline V gene, CDR1 is SQVTM and CDR2 is ANQGSEA. V gave up 6 bases and J gave up 1 base; unmatched junction bases: 8. As DNA, the CDR3 is TGCAGCGTCAGAGACAGGGCTAGGAACACTGAAGCTTTCTTT. Its translation: CSVRDRARNTEAFF.

This clonotype was counted ten times or more. The chain is built from TRBV12-3 or TRBV12-4 and TRBJ2-3, with 11 bases that match TRBD2. The CDR3 has 16 residues. The V gene end was trimmed by 5 bases and the J gene end by 3 bases; junction bases not matched to a gene: 7. The CDR3 bases are TGTGCCAGCAGTACTCTACTAGCGGGAGTAACAGATACGCAGTATTTT. Protein product: CASSTLLAGVTDTQYF.

This clonotype was detected only once. This likely reflects a read error, since a far larger clone is one base away. The J gene is TRBJ2-1, the V gene TRBV12-3 or TRBV12-4; TRBD1 is a possible D gene (6 bases). This CDR3 has 15 residues. V was pared by 5 bases and J by 4 bases, with 15 bases between. DNA for the CDR3: TGTGCCAGCAGTGAACAGGGAAGGTGGTACAATGAGCAGTTCTTC. Translating gives CASSEQGRWYNEQFF.

This clonotype appeared many times. This chain connects TRBV18 to TRBJ2-1, with D unclear. The CDR3 runs 13 residues. CDR1 is KGHSH and CDR2 is LQKENI in the germline V gene. The germline V and J ends were trimmed by 0 bases and 7 bases, with 7 bases remaining between them. This chain's CDR3 is CASSPPSRNEQFF. The CDR3 region has the DNA TGTGCCAGCTCACCACCGTCCAGGAATGAGCAGTTCTTC.

This clonotype was seen many times. The chain recombines TRBV6-6 with TRBJ1-5; 12 nucleotides line up with TRBD1. V lost 8 bases to trimming and J lost 4 bases; unmatched junction nucleotides: 3. The CDR3 totals 14 residues. Germline CDR1 reads MNHNY; CDR2 reads SVGAGI (reference sequence). The CDR3 DNA reads TGTGCCAGCGCGGGACAGGGGGCAAATCAGCCCCAGCATTTT. It is translated as CASAGQGANQPQHF.

This clonotype showed up just a few times. This chain links TRBV5-1 with TRBJ2-3; 9 bases fit TRBD2. Trimming at V came to 3 bases and at J to 3 bases, leaving 8 bases not matched to a gene. CDR1 is SGHRS and CDR2 is YFSETQ in the germline V gene. The CDR3 contains 16 residues. CDR3 nucleotides: TGCGCCAGCAGCTCACCGGGACTAGCCGGAACAGATACGCAGTATTTT. Amino acid sequence: CASSSPGLAGTDTQYF.

This clonotype has only a few counts. A much larger clone lies one base from this, so it may be a read error. The gene calls are TRBV28 and TRBJ1-2, with 7 bases identical to TRBD1. The CDR3 contains 13 residues. Germline assignment: CDR1 MDHEN and CDR2 SYDVKM. The CDR3 sequence: CAGSYRDSYGYTF. The CDR3 bases are TGTGCCGGCAGCTACAGGGACAGCTATGGCTACACCTTC.

The sample holds many counts of this clonotype. The rearrangement links TRBV27 to TRBJ2-5; 9 nucleotides agree with TRBD2. The trim removed 5 bases at V and 2 bases at J, leaving 3 bases unmatched. CDR1 and CDR2 (germline): MNHEY, SMNVEV (reference sequence). The CDR3 contains 14 residues. CDR3 DNA: TGTGCCAGCAGTAGACTAGCGGTACAAGAGACCCAGTACTTC. This sequence encodes CASSRLAVQETQYF.

This clonotype was observed at least ten times. V usage is TRBV5-1 and J usage is TRBJ1-1; 9 nucleotides align to TRBD1. Germline V gene sequence: CDR1 SGHRS, CDR2 YFSETQ. The ends lost 2 bases at V and 3 bases at J; junction bases unmatched: 8. This CDR3 has 16 amino acids. The CDR3 DNA is TGCGCCAGCAGCTTTGGGACAGGGCGGAGATACACTGAAGCTTTCTTT. It specifies CASSFGTGRRYTEAFF. Supplemented by reference TRBV5-1 and TRBJ1-1, the full variable domain reads KAGVTQTPRYLIKTRGQQVTLSCSPISGHRSVSWYQQTPGQGLQFLFEYFSETQRNKGNFPGRFSGRQFSNSRSEMNVSTLELGDSALYLCASSFGTGRRYTEAFFGQGTRLTVV.

The V gene is TRBV29-1, the J gene TRBJ2-1; D might be TRBD2 (5 bases). V lost 3 bases and J 8 bases, leaving 14 bases between the germline ends. The CDR3 is 13 residues long. Germline lookup yields CDR1 SQVTM and CDR2 ANQGSEA. CDR3 in amino acids: CSVEPGSEDEQFF. The CDR3 DNA follows: TGCAGCGTTGAGCCGGGATCGGAAGATGAGCAGTTCTTC.

This clonotype has a count of ten or more. The chain employs TRBV29-1 and TRBJ2-6, with a tentative D call TRBD1 (6 bases). The germline V gene has CDR1 SQVTM and CDR2 ANQGSEA. V lost 0 bases and J lost 2, with 14 bases in between. The CDR3 length is 17 residues. DNA of the CDR3: TGCAGCGTTGAAGAGTTGCAACAGGGTACTGGGGCCAACGTCCTGACTTTC. Translation: CSVEELQQGTGANVLTF.

There are many counts of this clonotype. The chain couples TRBV6-2 or TRBV6-3 to TRBJ2-7; 9 bases align to TRBD2. Trimming cost V 0 bases and J 7 bases; bases outside gene matches: 4. Germline loops: CDR1 MNHEY, CDR2 SVGEGT. The CDR3 covers 14 residues. The CDR3 loop reads CASSYSKLAGEQYF. As DNA, the CDR3 is TGTGCCAGCAGTTACTCGAAGCTAGCGGGGGAGCAGTACTTC.

The chain combines TRBV5-4 with TRBJ2-1, with TRBD2 matching 14 bases. The CDR3 is made up of 18 amino acids. V was clipped by 5 bases and J by 1 base; unmatched bases: 8. CDR1 and CDR2 (germline): SGHNT, YYREEE (reference sequence). The CDR3 loop is CASSSGLAGAGSYNEQFF. The CDR3 DNA is TGTGCCAGCAGTTCGGGACTAGCGGGAGCGGGTTCCTACAATGAGCAGTTCTTC.

A remark on this clonotype: This may arise from a read error, as a much more abundant clone is one base away. The chain carries TRBV3-1 and TRBJ2-7; TRBD2 agrees at 10 bases. Germline lookup yields CDR1 LGHDT and CDR2 YNNKEL (reference sequence). The CDR3 covers 14 residues. CDR3 in amino acids: CASSPGLARYERYF. The DNA for the CDR3 is TGTGCCAGCAGCCCGGGACTAGCGAGATACGAGCGGTACTTC.

This clonotype is labeled as medium-sized. The V and J genes are TRBV12-3 or TRBV12-4 and TRBJ2-6; D might be TRBD1 (6 bases). The CDR3 totals 14 residues. V was clipped by 6 bases and J by 2 bases, with 8 bases between them. DNA for the CDR3: TGTGCCAGCAGGGGGGCGGCTGGGGCCAACGTCCTGACTTTC. Encoded protein: CASRGAAGANVLTF.

This clonotype was seen ten or more times. The chain recombines TRBV6-5 with TRBJ2-7; no clear D gene. The V and J ends lost 0 bases and 9 bases respectively, with 12 bases between them. The CDR3 runs 13 residues. Germline V gives CDR1 MNHEY, CDR2 SVGAGI. CDR3 in DNA: TGTGCCAGCAGTTACTCGTCCTGGGTCCGGCAGTACTTC. This gives the protein CASSYSSWVRQYF.